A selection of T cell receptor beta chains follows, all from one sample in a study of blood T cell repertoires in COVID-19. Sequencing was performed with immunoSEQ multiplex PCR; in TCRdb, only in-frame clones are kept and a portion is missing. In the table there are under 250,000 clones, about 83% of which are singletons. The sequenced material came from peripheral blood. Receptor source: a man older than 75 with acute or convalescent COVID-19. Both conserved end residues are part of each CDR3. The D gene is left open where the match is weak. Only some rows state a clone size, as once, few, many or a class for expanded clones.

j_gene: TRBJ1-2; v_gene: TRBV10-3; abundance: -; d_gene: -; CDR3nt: TGTGCCGCGACCGCAGGGGTGGGCCACTATGGCTACACCTTC; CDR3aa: CAATAGVGHYGYTF
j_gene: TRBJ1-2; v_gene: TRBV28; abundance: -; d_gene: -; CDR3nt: TGTGCCAGCAGTTCCTCCGGGAGATATGGCTACACCTTC; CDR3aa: CASSSSGRYGYTF
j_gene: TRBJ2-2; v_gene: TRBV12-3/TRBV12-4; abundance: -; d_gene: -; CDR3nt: TGTGCCAGCAGTTCTAGCGGGGAGCTGTTTTTT; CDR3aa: CASSSSGELFF
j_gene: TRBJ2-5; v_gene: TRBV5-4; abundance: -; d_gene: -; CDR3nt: TGTGCCAGCAGCTTGGTGGGCAGCTTAGAGACCCAGTACTTC; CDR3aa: CASSLVGSLETQYF
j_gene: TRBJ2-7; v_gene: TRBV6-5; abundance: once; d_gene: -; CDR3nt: TGTGCCGTCGCGAATGAGGGTAGACAGTACTTC; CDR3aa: CAVANEGRQYF
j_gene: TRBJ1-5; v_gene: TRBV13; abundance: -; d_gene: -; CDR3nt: TGTGCCAGCACCAGGGGTGGGAGCAATCAGCCCCAGCATTTT; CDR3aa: CASTRGGSNQPQHF
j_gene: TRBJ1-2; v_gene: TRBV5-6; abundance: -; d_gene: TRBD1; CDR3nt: TGTGCCACCACCGGACAGGGGGCTCGAAGCTATGGCTACACCTTC; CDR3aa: CATTGQGARSYGYTF
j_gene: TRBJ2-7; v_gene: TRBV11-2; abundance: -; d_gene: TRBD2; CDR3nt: TGTGCCAGCAGCTTAGCGGGGGGAAAGGAGCAGTACTTC; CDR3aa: CASSLAGGKEQYF
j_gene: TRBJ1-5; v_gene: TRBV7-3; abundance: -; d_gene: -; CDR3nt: TGTGCCAGCAGCCGCGGGACGGCCCAGCATTTT; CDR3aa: CASSRGTAQHF
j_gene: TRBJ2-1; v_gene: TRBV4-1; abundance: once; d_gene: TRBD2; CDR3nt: TGCGCCAGCAGACTAGCTGGGAGGGCGGGGGATGAGCAGTTCTTC; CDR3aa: CASRLAGRAGDEQFF
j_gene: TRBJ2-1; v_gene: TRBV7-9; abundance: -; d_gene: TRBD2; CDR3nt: TGTGCCAGCAGCTTTTCTGGATCGGGACTAGTTTCCAATGAGCAGTTCTTC; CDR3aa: CASSFSGSGLVSNEQFF
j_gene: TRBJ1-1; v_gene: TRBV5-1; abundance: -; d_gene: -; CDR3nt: TGCGCCAGCAGCTTCGGGGATTGGAAGACTGAAGCTTTCTTT; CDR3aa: CASSFGDWKTEAFF
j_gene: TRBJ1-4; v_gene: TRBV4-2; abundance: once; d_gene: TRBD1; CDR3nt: TGTGCCAGCAGCCGGGAGGACAGCAGGGGGGAAAAACTGTTTTTT; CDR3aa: CASSREDSRGEKLFF
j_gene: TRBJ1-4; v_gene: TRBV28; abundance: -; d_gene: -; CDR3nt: TGTGCCATTAGGGGGGGCGCTTGGAATGAAAAACTGTTTTTT; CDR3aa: CAIRGGAWNEKLFF
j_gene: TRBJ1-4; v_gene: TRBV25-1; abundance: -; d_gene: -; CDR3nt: TGTGCCAGCAGTGAAAGAGGGGAAAAACTGTTTTTT; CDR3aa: CASSERGEKLFF
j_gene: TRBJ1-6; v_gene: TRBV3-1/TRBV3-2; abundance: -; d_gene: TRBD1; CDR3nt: TGTGCCAGCGGAGCCGGACAGGGAGATTCACCCCTCCACTTT; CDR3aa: CASGAGQGDSPLHF
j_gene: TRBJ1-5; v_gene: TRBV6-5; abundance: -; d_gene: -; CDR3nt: TGTGCCAGCAGTAGCGGGTTGCCCATTCATCAGCCCCAGCATTTT; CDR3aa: CASSSGLPIHQPQHF
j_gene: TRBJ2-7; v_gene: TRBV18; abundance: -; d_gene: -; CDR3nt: TGTGCCAGCTCACCTACTAGCTACCACGAGCAGTACTTC; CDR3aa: CASSPTSYHEQYF
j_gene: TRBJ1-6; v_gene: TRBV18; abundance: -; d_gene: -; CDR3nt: TGTGCCAGCTCACCACCGGCGCAGGGTGGAAATTCACCCCTCCACTTT; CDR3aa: CASSPPAQGGNSPLHF
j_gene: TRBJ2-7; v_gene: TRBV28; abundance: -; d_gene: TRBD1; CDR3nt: TGTGCCAGCAGTGGACGGACAGGGGGAACCTACGAGCAGTACTTC; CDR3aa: CASSGRTGGTYEQYF
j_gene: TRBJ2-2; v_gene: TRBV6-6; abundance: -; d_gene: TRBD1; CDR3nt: TGTGCCAGCACGGTTCCGGGACAGGGAAGAGCCGGGGAGCTGTTTTTT; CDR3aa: CASTVPGQGRAGELFF
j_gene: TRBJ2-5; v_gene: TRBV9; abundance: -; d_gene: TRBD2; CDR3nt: TGTGCCAGCAGCGTAGCACTAGCGGGGACGAGAGGCCTCCAAGAGACCCAGTACTTC; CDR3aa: CASSVALAGTRGLQETQYF
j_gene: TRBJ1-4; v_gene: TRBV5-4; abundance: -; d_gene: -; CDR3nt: TGTGCCAGCAGCTTTGGGGGGAGTAAGGGTAATGAAAAACTGTTTTTT; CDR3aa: CASSFGGSKGNEKLFF
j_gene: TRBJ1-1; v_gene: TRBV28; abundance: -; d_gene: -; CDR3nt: TGTGCCACCCAGGGGAATGGCGGGAACACTGAAGCTTTCTTT; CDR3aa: CATQGNGGNTEAFF
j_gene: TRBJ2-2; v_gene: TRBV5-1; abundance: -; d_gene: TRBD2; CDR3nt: TGCGCCAGCAGCCCAGGGACTAGCGGGGCTATGAACACCGGGGAGCTGTTTTTT; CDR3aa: CASSPGTSGAMNTGELFF
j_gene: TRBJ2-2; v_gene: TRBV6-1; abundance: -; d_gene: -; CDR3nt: TGTGCCAGCAGTGAAGAAATAGCCACCGGGGAGCTGTTTTTT; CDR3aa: CASSEEIATGELFF
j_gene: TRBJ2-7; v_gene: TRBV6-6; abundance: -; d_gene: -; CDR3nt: TGTGCCAGCAGTTCGCAGCGGGTGGGCTCCTACGAGCAGTACTTC; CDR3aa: CASSSQRVGSYEQYF
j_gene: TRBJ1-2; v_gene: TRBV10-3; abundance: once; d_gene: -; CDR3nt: TGTGCCATCAGTGAGTCGAAACTTTACGGCTACACCTTC; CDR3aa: CAISESKLYGYTF